These 8 T cell receptor beta chains were sequenced from one sample in a study of shared clonotypes between healthy human individuals. Sequencing was performed with immunoSEQ multiplex PCR; in TCRdb, only in-frame clones are kept and a portion is missing. There are 550,000 to 850,000 clones in the sample; 55% to 80% occur only once, and around 1.8% lies in the top ten. Sequenced material: memory CD4+ T cells sorted from blood. Subset of the sample: CD45RA-negative fraction. These TCRs come from a woman aged 30 to 39 in good health.

As regards this clone: This sample also contains other DNA sequences that code for the same CDR3. The V and J genes are TRBV5-1 and TRBJ2-1, with D unresolved. From germline, CDR1 is SGHRS and CDR2 YFSETQ. The CDR3 has 15 amino acids. V was shortened by 1 base and J by 0 bases, with 8 bases between the two germline ends. CDR3 sequence (DNA): TGCGCCAGCAGCTTGTCCAGCAACTCCTACAATGAGCAGTTCTTC. It specifies CASSLSSNSYNEQFF.

The V call is TRBV14, the J call TRBJ1-2; D may be TRBD1 (6 bases). This CDR3 comprises 16 residues. The V and J ends lost 5 bases and 2 bases respectively, with 18 bases between them. Per the germline V gene, CDR1 is SGHDN and CDR2 is FVKESK. The CDR3 DNA sequence: TGTGCCAGCAGCGATGGACCCGGGACAAAGAACTATGGCTACACCTTC. Protein sequence: CASSDGPGTKNYGYTF.

This rearrangement joins TRBV7-2 to TRBJ2-3; 10 bases are shared with TRBD1. This CDR3 has 16 amino acids. After removal of 5 bases from V and 4 bases from J, the junction contained 9 bases not matched to a gene. The germline V gene has CDR1 SGHTA and CDR2 FQGNSA. CDR3 in amino acids: CASSPDGTGVPDTQYF. CDR3 DNA: TGTGCCAGCAGCCCTGACGGGACAGGGGTTCCAGATACGCAGTATTTT.

The CDR3 DNA reads TGTGCCAGTAGTATCGGGACAGGAGCTGGAAACACCATATATTTT. Its translation is CASSIGTGAGNTIYF. The chain is built from TRBV19 and TRBJ1-3, with TRBD1 matching 8 bases. CDR1 and CDR2 (germline): LNHDA, SQIVND (reference sequence). J lost 2 bases, V lost 3 bases, and 3 bases had no gene match. The CDR3 length is 15 residues.

The chain combines TRBV11-2 with TRBJ2-7, with TRBD1 matching 11 bases. Germline values: CDR1 SGHAT, CDR2 FQNNGV. The length of the CDR3 is 15 residues. Germline trimming cut 5 bases from V and 6 bases from J; bases unmatched to any gene: 9. In nucleotides, the CDR3 is TGTGCCAGCAGCCCTGGGACAGGGGGTAGGGGCGAGCAGTACTTC. Its translation: CASSPGTGGRGEQYF.

The gene calls are TRBV19 and TRBJ1-2; maybe TRBD1 (5 bases). Per germline, CDR1 LNHDA and CDR2 SQIVND (reference sequence). CDR3 length equals 16 residues. The V gene lost 2 bases and the J gene lost 5 bases, with 18 bases spanning the gap. This CDR3 is CASSIRDGLLGYGYTF. The DNA for the CDR3 is TGTGCCAGTAGTATACGGGACGGGCTGCTCGGGTATGGCTACACCTTC.

V and J are TRBV5-1 and TRBJ2-7, with D possibly being TRBD1 or TRBD2 (5 bases each). The CDR3 loop spans 14 amino acids. V was shortened by 4 bases and J by 0 bases, with 11 bases between the two germline ends. The V gene's germline CDR1 is SGHRS and CDR2 YFSETQ. The CDR3 DNA reads TGCGCCAGCAGCCAGGGACGGAGCTCCTACGAGCAGTACTTC. It codes for CASSQGRSSYEQYF.

V usage is TRBV28 and J usage is TRBJ1-2, with TRBD1 matching 7 bases. The CDR3 is made up of 13 amino acids. Germline-derived CDR1 and CDR2 are MDHEN and SYDVKM. Germline trimming cut 7 bases from V and 3 bases from J; bases unmatched to any gene: 5. CDR3: CASIQGGYYGYTF. The CDR3 bases are TGTGCCAGCATCCAGGGGGGTTACTATGGCTACACCTTC.